This T cell receptor beta chain emerged from a study of T-cell memory formation after mild COVID-19. MiXCR, run by TCRdb on the 5' RACE reads, gives a single entry per CDR3 protein. The data show over 350,000 distinct CDR3 sequences, about 24% seen once. The V end lost 7 bases, the J end lost 0 bases, and 12 bases lay between the germline ends. Looked up from germline, CDR1 is SQVTM and CDR2 is ANQGSEA. This CDR3 is 13 amino acids long. The chain has TRBV29-1 and TRBJ1-1; D is possibly TRBD1 (6 bases). The sequencing sample was made of PBMCs or a T cell subset sorted from them (not recorded which). This TCR derives from an adult woman who had mild COVID-19 (a few samples of this study predate the infection). Cell type and time point are not known. This chain's CDR3 is CSGKGEVNTEAFF. For the CDR3, the DNA is TGCAGCGGGAAGGGGGAGGTGAACACTGAAGCTTTCTTT. Based on the CDR3 plus reference TRBV29-1 and TRBJ1-1, the full variable domain is SAVISQKPSRDICQRGTSLTIQCQVDSQVTMMFWYRQQPGQSLTLIATANQGSEATYESGFVIDKFPISRPNLTFSTLTVSNMSPEDSSIYLCSGKGEVNTEAFFGQGTRLTVV.